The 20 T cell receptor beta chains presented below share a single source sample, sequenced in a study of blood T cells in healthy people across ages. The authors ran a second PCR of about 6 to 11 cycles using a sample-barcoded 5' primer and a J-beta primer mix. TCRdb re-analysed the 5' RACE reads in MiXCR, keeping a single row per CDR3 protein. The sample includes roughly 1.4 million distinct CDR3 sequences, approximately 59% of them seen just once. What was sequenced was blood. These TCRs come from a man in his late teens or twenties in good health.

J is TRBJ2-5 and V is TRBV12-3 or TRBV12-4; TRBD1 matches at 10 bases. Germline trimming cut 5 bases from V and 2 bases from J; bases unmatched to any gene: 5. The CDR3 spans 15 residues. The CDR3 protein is CASSNRDRGQETQYF. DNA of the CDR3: TGTGCCAGCAGTAATCGGGACAGGGGACAAGAGACCCAGTACTTC.

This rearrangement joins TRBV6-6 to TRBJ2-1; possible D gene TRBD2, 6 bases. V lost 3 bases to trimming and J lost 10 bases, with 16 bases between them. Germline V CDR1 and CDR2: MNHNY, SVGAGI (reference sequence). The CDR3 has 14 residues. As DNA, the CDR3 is TGTGCCAGCAGTTATAATCCGGGAGTAGGAGAGCAGTTCTTC. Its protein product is CASSYNPGVGEQFF.

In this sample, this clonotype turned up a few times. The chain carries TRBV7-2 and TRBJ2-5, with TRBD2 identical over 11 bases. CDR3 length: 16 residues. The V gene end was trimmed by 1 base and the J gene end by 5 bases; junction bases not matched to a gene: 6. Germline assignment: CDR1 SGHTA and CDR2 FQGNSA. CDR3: CASSLVRTSGFETQYF. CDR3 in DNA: TGTGCCAGCAGCTTAGTTCGGACTAGCGGGTTTGAGACCCAGTACTTC. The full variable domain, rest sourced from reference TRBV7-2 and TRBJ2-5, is GAGVSQSPSNKVTEKGKDVELRCDPISGHTALYWYRQSLGQGLEFLIYFQGNSAPDKSGLPSDRFSAERTGGSVSTLTIQRTQQEDSAVYLCASSLVRTSGFETQYFGPGTRLLVL.

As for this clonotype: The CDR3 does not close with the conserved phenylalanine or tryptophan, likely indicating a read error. This CDR3 is CASSSGTSTYEQYS. DNA for the CDR3: TGTGCCAGCAGCTCCGGGACTAGCACCTACGAGCAGTACTCC. The V call is TRBV7-2, the J call TRBJ2-7; TRBD2 aligns across 9 bases. Germline-derived CDR1 and CDR2 are SGHTA and FQGNSA. V lost 4 bases, J lost 2 bases, and 3 bases stayed unmatched. This CDR3 has 14 amino acids.

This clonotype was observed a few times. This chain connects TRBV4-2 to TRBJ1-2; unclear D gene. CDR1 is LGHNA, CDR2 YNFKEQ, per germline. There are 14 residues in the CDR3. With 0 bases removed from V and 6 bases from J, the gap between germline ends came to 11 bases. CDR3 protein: CASSQDLPVDGYTF. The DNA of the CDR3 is TGTGCCAGCAGCCAAGATCTCCCGGTGGATGGCTACACCTTC.

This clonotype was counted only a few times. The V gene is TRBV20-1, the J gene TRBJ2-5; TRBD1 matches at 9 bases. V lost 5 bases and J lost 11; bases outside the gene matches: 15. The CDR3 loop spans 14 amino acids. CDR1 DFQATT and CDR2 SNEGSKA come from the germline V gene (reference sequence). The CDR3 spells CSAARDRVSEEQYF. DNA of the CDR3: TGCAGTGCTGCCCGGGACAGGGTCTCTGAGGAGCAGTACTTC.

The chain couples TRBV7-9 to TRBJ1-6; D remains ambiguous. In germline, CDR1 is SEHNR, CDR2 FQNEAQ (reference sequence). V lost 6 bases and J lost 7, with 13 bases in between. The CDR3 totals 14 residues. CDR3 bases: TGTGCCAGCAGACCAACAGCCCCAAATTCACCCCTCCACTTT. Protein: CASRPTAPNSPLHF.

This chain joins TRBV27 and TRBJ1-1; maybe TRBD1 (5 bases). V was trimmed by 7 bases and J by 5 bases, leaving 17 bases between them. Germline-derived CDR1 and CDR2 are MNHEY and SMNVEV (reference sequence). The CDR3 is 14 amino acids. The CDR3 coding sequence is TGTGCCAGCATCGCCGAGATTTGGGGGACTGAAGCTTTCTTT. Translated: CASIAEIWGTEAFF.

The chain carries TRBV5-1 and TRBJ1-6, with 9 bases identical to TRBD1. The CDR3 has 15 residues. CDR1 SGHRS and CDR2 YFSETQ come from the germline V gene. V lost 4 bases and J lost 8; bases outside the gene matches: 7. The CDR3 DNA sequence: TGCGCCAGCAGCATCCGGGACAGGGTGGATTCACCCCTCCACTTT. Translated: CASSIRDRVDSPLHF.

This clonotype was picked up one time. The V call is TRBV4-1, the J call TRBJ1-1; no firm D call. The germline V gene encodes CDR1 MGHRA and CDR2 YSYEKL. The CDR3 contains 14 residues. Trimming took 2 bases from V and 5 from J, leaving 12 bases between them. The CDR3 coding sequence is TGCGCCAGCAGCCAACCGGGCATGTGGACTGAAGCTTTCTTT. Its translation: CASSQPGMWTEAFF.

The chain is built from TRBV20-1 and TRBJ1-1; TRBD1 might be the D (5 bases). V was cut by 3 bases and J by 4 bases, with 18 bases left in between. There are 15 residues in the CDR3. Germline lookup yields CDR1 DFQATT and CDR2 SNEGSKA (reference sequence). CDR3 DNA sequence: TGCAGTGCTAGCTCAAGCCCAGGGTGGGGCACTGAAGCTTTCTTT. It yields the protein CSASSSPGWGTEAFF.

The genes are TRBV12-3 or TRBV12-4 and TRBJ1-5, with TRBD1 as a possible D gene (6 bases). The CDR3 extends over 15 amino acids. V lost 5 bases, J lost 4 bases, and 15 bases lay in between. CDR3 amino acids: CASSPRGQGNQPQHF. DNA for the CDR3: TGTGCCAGCAGTCCAAGGGGACAAGGGAATCAGCCCCAGCATTTT.

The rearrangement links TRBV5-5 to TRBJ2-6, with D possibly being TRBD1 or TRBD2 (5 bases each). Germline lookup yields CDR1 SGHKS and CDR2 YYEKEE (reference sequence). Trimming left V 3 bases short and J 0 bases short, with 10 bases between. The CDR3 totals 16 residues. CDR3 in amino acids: CASSSVGTSGANVLTF. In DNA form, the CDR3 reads TGTGCCAGCAGCTCTGTCGGGACCTCTGGGGCCAACGTCCTGACTTTC.

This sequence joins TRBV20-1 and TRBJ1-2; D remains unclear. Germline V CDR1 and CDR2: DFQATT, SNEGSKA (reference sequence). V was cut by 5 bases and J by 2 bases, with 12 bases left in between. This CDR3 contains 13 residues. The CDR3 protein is CSAPEAVNYGYTF. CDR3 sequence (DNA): TGCAGTGCTCCAGAGGCGGTCAACTATGGCTACACCTTC.

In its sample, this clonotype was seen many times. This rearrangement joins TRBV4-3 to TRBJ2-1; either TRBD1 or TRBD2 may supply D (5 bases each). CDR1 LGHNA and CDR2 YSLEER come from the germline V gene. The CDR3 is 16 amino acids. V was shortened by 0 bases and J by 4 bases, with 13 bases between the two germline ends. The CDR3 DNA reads TGCGCCAGCAGCCAAGAAAGACGGGGCCCGTACAATGAGCAGTTCTTC. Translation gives CASSQERRGPYNEQFF.

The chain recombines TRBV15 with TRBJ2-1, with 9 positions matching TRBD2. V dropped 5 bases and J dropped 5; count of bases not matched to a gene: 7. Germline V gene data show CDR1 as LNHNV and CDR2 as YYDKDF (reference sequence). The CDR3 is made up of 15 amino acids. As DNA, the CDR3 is TGTGCCACCAGCTACAAGGAGCGGGAGGACAATGAGCAGTTCTTC. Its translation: CATSYKEREDNEQFF.

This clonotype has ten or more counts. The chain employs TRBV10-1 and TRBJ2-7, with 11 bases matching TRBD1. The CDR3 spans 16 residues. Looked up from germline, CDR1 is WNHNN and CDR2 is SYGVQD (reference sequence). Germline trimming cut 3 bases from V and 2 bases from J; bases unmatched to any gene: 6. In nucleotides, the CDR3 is TGCGCCAGCAGTGAAGGGACAGGGGGAACCACCTACGAGCAGTACTTC. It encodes CASSEGTGGTTYEQYF.

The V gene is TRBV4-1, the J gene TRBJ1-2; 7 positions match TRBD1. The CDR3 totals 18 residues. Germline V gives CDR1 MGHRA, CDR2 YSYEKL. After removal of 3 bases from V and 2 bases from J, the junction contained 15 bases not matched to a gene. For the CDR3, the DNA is TGCGCCAGCAGCCAGGCCCCTAGGGGCCAGGGACAGAACTATGGCTACACCTTC. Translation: CASSQAPRGQGQNYGYTF.

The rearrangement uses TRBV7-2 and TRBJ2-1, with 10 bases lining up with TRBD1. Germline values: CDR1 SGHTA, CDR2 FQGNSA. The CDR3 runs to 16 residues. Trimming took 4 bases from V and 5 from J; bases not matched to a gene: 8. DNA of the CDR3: TGTGCCAGCAGCTCCAGGGGGACAGGGGTGAACAATGAGCAGTTCTTC. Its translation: CASSSRGTGVNNEQFF.

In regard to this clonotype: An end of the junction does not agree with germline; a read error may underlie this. The CDR3 region has the DNA TGCGCCGGCAGCCACCTAGGATCCTACGAGCGGTACTTC. This codes for CAGSHLGSYERYF. This chain links TRBV4-3 with TRBJ2-7; D not certain. The germline CDR1 and CDR2 sequences are LGHNA and YSLEER. CDR3 length: 13 residues.